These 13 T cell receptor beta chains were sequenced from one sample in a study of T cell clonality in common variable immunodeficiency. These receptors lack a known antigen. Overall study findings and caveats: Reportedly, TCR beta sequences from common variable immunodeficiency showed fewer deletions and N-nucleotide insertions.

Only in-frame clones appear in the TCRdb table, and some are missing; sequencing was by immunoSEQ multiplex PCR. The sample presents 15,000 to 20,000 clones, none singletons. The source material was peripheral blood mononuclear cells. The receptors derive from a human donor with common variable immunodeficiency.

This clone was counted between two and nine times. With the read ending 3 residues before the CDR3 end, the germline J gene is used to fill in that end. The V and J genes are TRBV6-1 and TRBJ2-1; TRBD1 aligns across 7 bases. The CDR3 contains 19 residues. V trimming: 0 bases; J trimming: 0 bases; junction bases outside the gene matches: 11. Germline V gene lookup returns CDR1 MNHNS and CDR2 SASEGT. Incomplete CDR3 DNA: TGTGCCAGCAGTGAAGCGCTTCGACAGGGTGTGATCTCCTACAATGAG. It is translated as CASSEALRQGVISYNE. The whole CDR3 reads CASSEALRQGVISYNEQFF.

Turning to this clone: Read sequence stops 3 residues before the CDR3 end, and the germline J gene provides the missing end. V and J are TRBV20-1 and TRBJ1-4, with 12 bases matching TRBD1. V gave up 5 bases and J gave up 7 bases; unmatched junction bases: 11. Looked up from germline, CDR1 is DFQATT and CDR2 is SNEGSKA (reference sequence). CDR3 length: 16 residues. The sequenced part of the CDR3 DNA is TGCAGTGCTTATGGGACAGGGGGCGGGTTAGGTGAAAAA. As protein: CSAYGTGGGLGEK. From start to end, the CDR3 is CSAYGTGGGLGEKLFF.

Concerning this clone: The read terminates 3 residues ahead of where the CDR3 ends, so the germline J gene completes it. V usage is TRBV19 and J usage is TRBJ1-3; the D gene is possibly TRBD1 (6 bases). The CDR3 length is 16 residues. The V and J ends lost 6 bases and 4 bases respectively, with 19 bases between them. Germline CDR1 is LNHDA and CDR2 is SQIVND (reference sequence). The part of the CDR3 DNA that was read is TGTGCCAGTAGCTACACCAACAGGGATCCCGGAAACACC. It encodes CASSYTNRDPGNT. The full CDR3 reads CASSYTNRDPGNTIYF.

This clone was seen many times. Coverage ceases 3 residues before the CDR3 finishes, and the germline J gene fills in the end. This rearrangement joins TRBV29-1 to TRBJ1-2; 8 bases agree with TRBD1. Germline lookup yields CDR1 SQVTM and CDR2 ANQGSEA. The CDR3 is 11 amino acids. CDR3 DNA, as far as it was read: TGCAGCGTGCAGGGGGCTCGAGGC. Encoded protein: CSVQGARG. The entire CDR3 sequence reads CSVQGARGYTF. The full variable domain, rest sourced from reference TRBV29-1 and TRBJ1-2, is SAVISQKPSRDICQRGTSLTIQCQVDSQVTMMFWYRQQPGQSLTLIATANQGSEATYESGFVIDKFPISRPNLTFSTLTVSNMSPEDSSIYLCSVQGARGYTFGSGTRLTVV.

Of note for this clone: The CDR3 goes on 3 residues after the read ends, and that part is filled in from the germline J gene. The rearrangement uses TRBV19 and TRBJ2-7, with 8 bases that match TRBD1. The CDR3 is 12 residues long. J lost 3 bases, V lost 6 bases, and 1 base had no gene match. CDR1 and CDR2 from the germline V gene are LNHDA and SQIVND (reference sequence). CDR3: CASRDRDYEQYF. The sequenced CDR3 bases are TGTGCCAGTAGGGACAGGGACTACGAG.

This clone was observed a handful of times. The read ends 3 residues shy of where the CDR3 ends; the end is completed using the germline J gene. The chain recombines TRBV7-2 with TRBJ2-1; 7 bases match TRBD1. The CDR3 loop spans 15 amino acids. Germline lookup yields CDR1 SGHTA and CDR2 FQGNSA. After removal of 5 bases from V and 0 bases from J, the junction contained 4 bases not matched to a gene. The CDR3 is CASSVGQNSYNEQFF. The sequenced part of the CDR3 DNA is TGTGCCAGCAGCGTGGGACAGAACTCCTACAATGAG. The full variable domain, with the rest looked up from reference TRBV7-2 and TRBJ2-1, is GAGVSQSPSNKVTEKGKDVELRCDPISGHTALYWYRQSLGQGLEFLIYFQGNSAPDKSGLPSDRFSAERTGGSVSTLTIQRTQQEDSAVYLCASSVGQNSYNEQFFGPGTRLTVL.

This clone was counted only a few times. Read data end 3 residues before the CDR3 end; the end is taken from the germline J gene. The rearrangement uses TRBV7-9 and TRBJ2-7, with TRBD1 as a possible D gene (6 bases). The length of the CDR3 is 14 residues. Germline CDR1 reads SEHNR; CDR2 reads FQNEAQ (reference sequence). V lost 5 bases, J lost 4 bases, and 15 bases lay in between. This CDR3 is CASSNRDPVYEQYF. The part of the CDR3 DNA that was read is TGTGCCAGCAGCAACAGGGACCCGGTATACGAG.

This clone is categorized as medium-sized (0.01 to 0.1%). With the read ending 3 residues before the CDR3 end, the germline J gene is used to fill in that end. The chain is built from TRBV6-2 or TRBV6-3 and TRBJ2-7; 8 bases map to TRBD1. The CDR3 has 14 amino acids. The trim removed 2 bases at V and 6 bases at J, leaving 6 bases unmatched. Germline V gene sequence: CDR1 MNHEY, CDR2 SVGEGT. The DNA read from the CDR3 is TGTGCCAGCAGTTACGACAGGGGCGGGCGCGAG. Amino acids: CASSYDRGGRE. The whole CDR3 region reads CASSYDRGGREQYF.

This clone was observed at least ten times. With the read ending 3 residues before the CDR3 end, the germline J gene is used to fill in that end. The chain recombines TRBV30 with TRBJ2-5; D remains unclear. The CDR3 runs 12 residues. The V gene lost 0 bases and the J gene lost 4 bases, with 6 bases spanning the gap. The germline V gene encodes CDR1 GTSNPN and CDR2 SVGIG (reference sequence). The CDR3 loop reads CAWSVYGETQYF. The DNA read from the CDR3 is TGTGCCTGGAGTGTATACGGAGAGACC.

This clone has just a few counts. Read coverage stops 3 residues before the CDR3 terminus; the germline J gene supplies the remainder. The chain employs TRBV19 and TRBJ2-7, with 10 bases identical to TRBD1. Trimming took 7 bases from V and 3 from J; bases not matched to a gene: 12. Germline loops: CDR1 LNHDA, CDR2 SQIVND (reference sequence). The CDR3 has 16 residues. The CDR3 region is CASTPGTGDAGYEQYF. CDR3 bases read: TGTGCCAGTACCCCAGGGACAGGGGACGCCGGCTACGAG.

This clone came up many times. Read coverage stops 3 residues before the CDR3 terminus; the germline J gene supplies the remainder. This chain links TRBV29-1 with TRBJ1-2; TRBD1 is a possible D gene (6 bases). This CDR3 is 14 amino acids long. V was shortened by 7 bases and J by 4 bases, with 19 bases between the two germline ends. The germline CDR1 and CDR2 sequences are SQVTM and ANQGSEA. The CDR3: CSAGEGDGPYGYTF. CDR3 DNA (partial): TGCAGCGCCGGGGAGGGGGACGGTCCCTATGGC. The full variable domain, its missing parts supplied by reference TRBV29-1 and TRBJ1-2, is SAVISQKPSRDICQRGTSLTIQCQVDSQVTMMFWYRQQPGQSLTLIATANQGSEATYESGFVIDKFPISRPNLTFSTLTVSNMSPEDSSIYLCSAGEGDGPYGYTFGSGTRLTVV.

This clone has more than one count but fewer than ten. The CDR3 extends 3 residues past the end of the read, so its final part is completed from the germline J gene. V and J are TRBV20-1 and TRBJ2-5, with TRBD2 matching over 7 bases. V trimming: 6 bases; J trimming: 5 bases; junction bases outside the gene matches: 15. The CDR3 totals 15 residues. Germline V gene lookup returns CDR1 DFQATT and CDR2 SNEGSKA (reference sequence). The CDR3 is CSAEGDYQMGETQYF. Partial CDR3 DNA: TGCAGTGCCGAAGGGGACTACCAGATGGGGGAGACC.

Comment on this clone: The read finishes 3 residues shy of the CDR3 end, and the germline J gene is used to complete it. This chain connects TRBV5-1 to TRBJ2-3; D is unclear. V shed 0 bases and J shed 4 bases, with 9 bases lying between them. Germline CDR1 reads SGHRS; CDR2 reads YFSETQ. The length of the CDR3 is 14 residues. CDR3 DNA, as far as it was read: TGCGCCAGCAGCTTGGTAGGGTTTGCAGATACG. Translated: CASSLVGFADT. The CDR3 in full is CASSLVGFADTQYF.